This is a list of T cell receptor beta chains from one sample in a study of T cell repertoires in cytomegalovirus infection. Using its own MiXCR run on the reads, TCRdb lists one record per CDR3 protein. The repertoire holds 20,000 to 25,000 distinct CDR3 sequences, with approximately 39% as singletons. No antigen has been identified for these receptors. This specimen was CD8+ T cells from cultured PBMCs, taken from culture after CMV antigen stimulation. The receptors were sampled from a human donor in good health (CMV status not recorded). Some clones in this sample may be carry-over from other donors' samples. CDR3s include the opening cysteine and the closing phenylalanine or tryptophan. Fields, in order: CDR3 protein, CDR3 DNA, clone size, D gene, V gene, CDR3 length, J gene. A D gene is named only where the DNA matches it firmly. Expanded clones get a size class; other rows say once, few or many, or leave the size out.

CASRAFGTGGRTGELFF | TGTGCCAGTAGGGCTTTCGGGACAGGGGGCAGGACCGGGGAGCTGTTTTTT | . | TRBD1 | TRBV19 | 17 | TRBJ2-2
CASSSTVFTQYF | TGTGCCAGCAGCTCCACCGTGTTTACCCAGTACTTC | few | . | TRBV7-9 | 12 | TRBJ2-5
CATRQALEEKLFF | TGTGCCACTAGACAGGCCTTGGAGGAAAAACTGTTTTTT | . | . | TRBV24-1 | 13 | TRBJ1-4
CASSYKPSMGGNIQYF | TGTGCCAGCAGTTACAAGCCCTCAATGGGGGGCAACATTCAGTACTTC | . | . | TRBV6-6 | 16 | TRBJ2-4
CASSNAGVWNSYEQYF | TGTGCCAGCAGCAACGCCGGGGTCTGGAACTCCTACGAGCAGTACTTC | few | . | TRBV7-2 | 16 | TRBJ2-7
CASSPDWGGGLNTEAFF | TGTGCCAGCAGCCCGGACTGGGGTGGGGGGTTGAACACTGAAGCTTTCTTT | . | . | TRBV4-2 | 17 | TRBJ1-1
CASNRGHNTDTQYF | TGTGCCAGTAACAGGGGGCACAACACAGATACGCAGTATTTT | . | TRBD1 | TRBV27 | 14 | TRBJ2-3
CASSPRGGGFNQPQHF | TGTGCCAGCAGCCCCAGGGGGGGGGGGTTTAATCAGCCCCAGCATTTT | few | TRBD1 | TRBV7-2 | 16 | TRBJ1-5
CASSPHRGPEAFF | TGTGCCAGCAGCCCTCACAGGGGGCCTGAAGCTTTCTTT | . | TRBD1 | TRBV11-1 | 13 | TRBJ1-1
CVSSTGSAYEQYF | TGTGTCAGCAGCACAGGGAGCGCCTACGAGCAGTACTTC | . | . | TRBV7-2 | 13 | TRBJ2-7
CASSLVDTQYF | TGTGCCAGCAGCTTAGTTGATACGCAGTATTTT | many | . | TRBV7-9 | 11 | TRBJ2-3
CASSLTGLDTEAFF | TGTGCCAGCAGCCTGACAGGGCTGGACACTGAAGCTTTCTTT | few | TRBD1 | TRBV12-3/TRBV12-4 | 14 | TRBJ1-1
CASSLARGKETQYF | TGTGCCAGCAGCTTAGCGAGGGGAAAAGAGACCCAGTACTTC | few | . | TRBV7-8 | 14 | TRBJ2-5
CASSTPRTGQVLSKNIQYF | TGTGCCAGTAGTACCCCAAGAACGGGACAGGTTTTATCCAAAAACATTCAGTACTTC | few | TRBD1 | TRBV19 | 19 | TRBJ2-4
CASSLSPRLVGKNYGYTF | TGTGCCAGCAGTTTAAGCCCACGTCTTGTGGGGAAAAACTATGGCTACACCTTC | . | . | TRBV12-3/TRBV12-4 | 18 | TRBJ1-2
CASTGGLPKAFF | TGTGCCAGCACGGGAGGACTCCCTAAAGCTTTCTTT | . | . | TRBV7-2 | 12 | TRBJ1-1
CASTLESGLQYNTDTYF | TGTGCCAGCACCCTGGAGTCGGGACTCCAATATAACACAGATACGTATTTT | . | . | TRBV28 | 17 | TRBJ2-3
CASSLGGVGYGYTF | TGTGCCAGCAGTTTGGGGGGAGTAGGCTATGGCTACACCTTC | . | . | TRBV12-3/TRBV12-4 | 14 | TRBJ1-2
CASSYFPGQGQYEQYF | TGTGCCAGCAGTTATTTCCCCGGACAGGGTCAATACGAGCAGTACTTC | . | TRBD1 | TRBV6-1 | 16 | TRBJ2-7
CASSPQNSNQPQHF | TGTGCCAGCAGCCCCCAGAATAGCAATCAGCCCCAGCATTTT | . | . | TRBV9 | 14 | TRBJ1-5
CASSPGLAGLADTQYF | TGTGCCAGCAGCCCCGGACTAGCGGGCCTCGCAGATACGCAGTATTTT | . | TRBD2 | TRBV7-2 | 16 | TRBJ2-3